This T cell receptor (beta chain) was documented in a study of T cells after posttransplantation cyclophosphamide. General study results and limits: After PTCy, TRB diversity resembled that of CNI/methotrexate controls. TRB overlap between skin or GI tissue T cells and blood was limited. Later blood repertoires were often dominated by clones from the donor CD8+ memory compartment.

Repertoires were generated with immunoSEQ multiplex PCR, while TCRdb's copy carries only in-frame clones and drops some. The table has about 24,000 clones, more than 70% seen once. A note on this clone: Its specificity is unknown.

Controls had myeloablative marrow grafts with methotrexate and calcineurin inhibitor, sampled at 1 year. The clonotype was recovered from a female patient in her fifties or sixties who received an allogeneic stem cell transplant from an unrelated donor, was CMV-positive, and had chronic GVHD only. A subset of T cells may come from the graft donor. Sequenced here: PBMCs, sampled after an allogeneic stem cell transplant with a calcineurin inhibitor and methotrexate.

The CDR3 is CAISESIFRRIGYGYTF. CDR3 sequence (DNA): TGTGCCATCAGTGAGTCCATTTTCCGCCGAATCGGTTATGGCTACACCTTC. The chain couples TRBV10-3 to TRBJ1-2, with D unresolved. The V end was cut by 0 bases, the J end by 5 bases, with 19 bases between. Germline V gene lookup returns CDR1 ENHRY and CDR2 SYGVKD. This CDR3 is built from 17 residues.